This is a list of T cell receptor beta chains from one sample in a study of T cell responses to AZD1222 COVID-19 vaccine. Clones were sequenced by immunoSEQ multiplex PCR, and TCRdb holds only the in-frame ones, with some missing. The sample lists roughly 170,000 clones, roughly 94% occurring once. The sequenced sample was peripheral blood, obtained 28 days after the second AZD1222 dose. Every receptor here comes from an adult who received the AZD1222 COVID-19 vaccine. Each CDR3 is given with its conserved first and last residue. Each record gives: D gene, clone size, V gene, J gene, CDR3 protein, CDR3 DNA. D genes are given only for firm matches. Not every row has a clone size; where given, it reads once, few, many or a size class.

TRBD1,.,TRBV12-3/TRBV12-4,TRBJ1-2,CASSFVTGVGYTF,TGTGCCAGCAGTTTCGTAACAGGGGTTGGCTACACCTTC
.,.,TRBV19,TRBJ2-3,CASSQRGDTQYF,TGTGCCAGTAGTCAAAGGGGAGATACGCAGTATTTT
.,.,TRBV15,TRBJ1-1,CATSSDQGKAFF,TGTGCCACCAGCAGTGACCAGGGGAAGGCTTTCTTT
TRBD1,.,TRBV4-3,TRBJ1-2,CASSLAGDRDNYGYTF,TGCGCCAGCAGCCTGGCCGGGGACAGGGACAACTATGGCTACACCTTC
TRBD2,.,TRBV7-8,TRBJ2-1,CASSFWRGLAREDNEQFF,TGTGCCAGCAGCTTTTGGCGCGGACTAGCAAGGGAGGACAATGAGCAGTTCTTC
.,.,TRBV27,TRBJ1-5,CASSSRASNQPQHF,TGTGCCAGCAGTTCAAGAGCCTCTAATCAGCCCCAGCATTTT
TRBD1,.,TRBV7-2,TRBJ1-3,CASSTLGQVLSGNTIYF,TGTGCCAGCAGCACACTTGGACAGGTTCTTTCTGGAAACACCATATATTTT
.,.,TRBV7-2,TRBJ2-1,CASSLAGLQYNEQFF,TGTGCCAGCAGCTTAGCGGGTCTACAATACAATGAGCAGTTCTTC
.,.,TRBV6-2/TRBV6-3,TRBJ1-2,CASSSRGGSGYTF,TGTGCCAGCAGTTCCCGCGGGGGGTCCGGCTACACCTTC
.,.,TRBV7-3,TRBJ2-1,CASSHHGGSNNEQFF,TGTGCCAGCAGCCACCACGGGGGCAGCAACAATGAGCAGTTCTTC
.,.,TRBV2,TRBJ2-2,CASSATRGAGTGELFF,TGTGCCAGCAGTGCCACTAGAGGGGCGGGCACCGGGGAGCTGTTTTTT
TRBD1,.,TRBV27,TRBJ2-7,CASNTLRTGGKYEQYF,TGTGCCAGCAACACCCTCCGGACAGGGGGCAAATACGAGCAGTACTTC
TRBD1,once,TRBV4-3,TRBJ1-2,CASSPTGTGSNYGYTF,TGCGCCAGCAGCCCCACCGGGACAGGTTCTAACTATGGCTACACCTTC
TRBD1,.,TRBV9,TRBJ2-1,CASSVDRGAGNEQFF,TGTGCCAGCAGCGTGGACAGGGGAGCAGGCAATGAGCAGTTCTTC
.,once,TRBV9,TRBJ1-4,CASGPTNEKLFF,TGTGCCAGCGGGCCAACTAATGAAAAACTGTTTTTT
TRBD1,.,TRBV7-2,TRBJ1-4,CASSPRQGVNEKLFF,TGTGCCAGCAGCCCCAGACAGGGCGTAAATGAAAAACTGTTTTTT
.,.,TRBV6-5,TRBJ2-1,CASSYTEYNEQFF,TGTGCCAGCAGTTATACAGAATACAATGAGCAGTTCTTC
.,.,TRBV28,TRBJ2-7,CASSGGSQIPYEQYF,TGTGCCAGCAGCGGAGGGAGTCAGATACCCTACGAGCAGTACTTC
.,once,TRBV2,TRBJ1-2,CASSENGNYGYTF,TGTGCCAGCAGTGAGAACGGGAACTATGGCTACACCTTC
.,once,TRBV18,TRBJ1-3,CASSPGRQNGNTIYF,TGTGCCAGCTCCCCCGGTCGACAGAACGGAAACACCATATATTTT
.,.,TRBV24-1,TRBJ2-2,CATSDLPFSQGNTNTGELFF,TGTGCCACCAGTGATTTGCCCTTCTCTCAGGGGAATACGAACACCGGGGAGCTGTTTTTT
TRBD1,.,TRBV7-9,TRBJ1-2,CASSSGQGGGYTF,TGTGCCAGCAGCTCCGGACAGGGAGGTGGCTACACCTTC
.,.,TRBV28,TRBJ1-5,CASSFKWGYHQPQHF,TGTGCCAGCAGCTTCAAGTGGGGTTACCATCAGCCCCAGCATTTT
TRBD2,.,TRBV19,TRBJ2-5,CASSSPARGLGETQYF,TGTGCCAGTAGTTCCCCAGCGCGGGGGTTGGGTGAGACCCAGTACTTC
TRBD2,.,TRBV7-9,TRBJ2-2,CASLSGLAGGPFNTGELFF,TGTGCCTCGCTCTCGGGACTAGCGGGAGGACCCTTCAACACCGGGGAGCTGTTTTTT
.,.,TRBV5-1,TRBJ2-1,CASSLSSYGSYNEQFF,TGCGCCAGCAGCTTAAGTAGTTATGGGTCCTACAATGAGCAGTTCTTC
.,.,TRBV19,TRBJ1-1,CASSPQRSEAFF,TGTGCCAGTAGTCCACAGCGAAGTGAAGCTTTCTTT
.,.,TRBV6-5,TRBJ2-3,CASSYSAGLSTDTQYF,TGTGCCAGCAGTTACTCGGCAGGGCTATCCACAGATACGCAGTATTTT
TRBD1,.,TRBV5-5,TRBJ1-5,CASSSLLSTGRNQPQHF,TGTGCCAGCAGCTCGCTACTCTCGACAGGGCGCAATCAGCCCCAGCATTTT
.,.,TRBV5-1,TRBJ1-1,CASSLGWEGNTEAFF,TGCGCCAGCAGCTTGGGGTGGGAGGGGAACACTGAAGCTTTCTTT
TRBD1,.,TRBV7-2,TRBJ1-5,CASSLEVGTGIQPQHF,TGTGCCAGCAGCTTAGAGGTCGGGACAGGGATCCAGCCCCAGCATTTT
TRBD2,once,TRBV28,TRBJ2-1,CASLRLAAPNEQFF,TGTGCCAGCCTACGACTAGCGGCTCCCAATGAGCAGTTCTTC
.,.,TRBV30,TRBJ1-5,CAWSLWASTSTHF,TGTGCCTGGAGTTTGTGGGCGAGTACGTCGACGCATTTT
TRBD1,.,TRBV28,TRBJ2-3,CASSLGGTGGIGGYF,TGTGCCAGCAGTTTAGGAGGGACAGGGGGCATTGGCGGGTATTTT
.,.,TRBV3-1/TRBV3-2,TRBJ2-1,CASSQDTGPFSYNEQFF,TGTGCCAGCAGCCAAGATACTGGGCCCTTTTCCTACAATGAGCAGTTCTTC
TRBD1,.,TRBV5-5,TRBJ2-7,CASSLRDREIYEQYF,TGTGCCAGCAGCTTGAGGGACAGGGAGATCTACGAGCAGTACTTC
.,.,TRBV30,TRBJ1-5,CAWSFAWSQPQHF,TGTGCCTGGAGTTTCGCCTGGAGTCAGCCCCAGCATTTT
.,once,TRBV29-1,TRBJ1-2,CSVADRVANYGYTF,TGCAGCGTTGCCGACAGAGTCGCTAACTATGGCTACACCTTC
.,.,TRBV4-2,TRBJ2-7,CASSQVLADQQYF,TGTGCCAGCAGCCAAGTTTTGGCAGATCAGCAGTACTTC
.,.,TRBV7-9,TRBJ1-1,CASTSERVLTEAFF,TGTGCCAGCACCTCCGAGAGGGTTCTCACTGAAGCTTTCTTT
.,.,TRBV28,TRBJ1-1,CASSFTPLEAFF,TGTGCCAGCAGTTTTACCCCACTAGAAGCTTTCTTT
TRBD2,.,TRBV4-1,TRBJ2-2,CASSQVRGKREGWGELFF,TGCGCCAGCAGCCAAGTTCGGGGAAAGCGGGAGGGCTGGGGGGAGCTGTTTTTT
.,.,TRBV5-1,TRBJ1-6,CASSLVGFNSPLHF,TGCGCCAGCAGCTTGGTAGGGTTTAATTCACCCCTCCACTTT
TRBD2,once,TRBV6-5,TRBJ2-2,CASTEGGGTGELFF,TGTGCCAGCACCGAGGGCGGGGGTACCGGGGAGCTGTTTTTT
.,.,TRBV6-1,TRBJ1-5,CASSVQGKSYSNQPQHF,TGTGCCAGCAGTGTCCAGGGTAAGAGCTATAGCAATCAGCCCCAGCATTTT
.,.,TRBV5-6,TRBJ2-7,CASSLVPAYEQYF,TGTGCCAGCAGCTTGGTGCCAGCCTACGAGCAGTACTTC
TRBD1,.,TRBV4-3,TRBJ2-2,CASSQEHRGTTGELFF,TGCGCCAGCAGCCAAGAACACAGGGGGACCACCGGGGAGCTGTTTTTT
.,.,TRBV5-4,TRBJ2-7,CASSTGVSPHEQYF,TGTGCCAGCAGCACGGGCGTTTCTCCCCACGAGCAGTACTTC
TRBD1,.,TRBV4-1,TRBJ1-4,CASSLGDRDSEKLFF,TGCGCCAGCAGCCTAGGGGACAGGGATAGCGAAAAACTGTTTTTT
.,few,TRBV7-9,TRBJ1-6,CASSLGQGYSPLHF,TGTGCCAGCAGCTTAGGGCAGGGTTATTCACCCCTCCACTTT
.,.,TRBV11-2,TRBJ1-1,CASSLRNGASQNTEAFF,TGTGCCAGCAGCTTACGAAACGGGGCCTCCCAGAACACTGAAGCTTTCTTT
.,.,TRBV27,TRBJ2-7,CASSPQGSYEQYF,TGTGCCAGCAGCCCCCAGGGATCCTACGAGCAGTACTTC
.,.,TRBV2,TRBJ1-2,CASSEMGRDYGYTF,TGTGCCAGCAGTGAAATGGGGCGGGACTATGGCTACACCTTC
.,.,TRBV7-9,TRBJ1-2,CASSLEYGQQNYGYTF,TGTGCCAGCAGCTTAGAGTATGGGCAGCAAAACTATGGCTACACCTTC
TRBD1,.,TRBV14,TRBJ2-3,CASSQDPDRGGTDTQYF,TGTGCCAGCAGCCAAGACCCTGACAGGGGGGGGACAGATACGCAGTATTTT
TRBD1,.,TRBV19,TRBJ1-3,CASINTGVAAGNTIYF,TGTGCCAGTATCAATACAGGGGTTGCTGCTGGAAACACCATATATTTT
TRBD2,.,TRBV19,TRBJ2-7,CASRGPGREGSEQYF,TGTGCCAGTAGGGGACCCGGGCGGGAGGGTTCCGAGCAGTACTTC